This T cell receptor (beta chain) stems from a study of somatic mutations in T cells in chronic GVHD (dated by TCRdb to 2020 to 2022). For sorting, cells were stained with anti-CD3, anti-CD4, anti-CD8 and a Vbeta20 antibody from the IOTest Beta Mark kit and sorted on a FACSAria III to a purity above 99%. Peripheral blood was collected in sodium heparin tubes and mononuclear cells were isolated by Ficoll-Paque PLUS density gradient centrifugation. Before TCRbeta deep sequencing, the CD4+ Vbeta20+, CD4+ Vbeta20-, and CD8+ T cell fractions were FACS-sorted. Reading the germline V gene (reference sequence) gives CDR1 LNHNV and CDR2 YYDKDF. The CDR3, from cysteine to phenylalanine, totals 16 residues. The read is trimmed to its CDR3 DNA, 48 bases read in frame from base 1. V ends up 8 bases short and J 3 bases short, with an unmatched junction base count of 7. Turning to this clone: Its antigen remains unidentified. Base qualities are not recorded, but no much larger clone differs from it by a single base.

Genomic DNA was isolated and then used for TCRbeta deep sequencing. TCRbeta CDR3 sequencing and initial data processing were performed with the immunoSEQ assay as a commercial service. Turning to the authors' computational methods: Reads were demultiplexed, adapter and primer sequences were trimmed, similar clones were merged through frequency-ratio clustering, and V, D, J genes were annotated using IMGT. This is the immuneACCESS table as TCRdb keeps it, with only in-frame sequences that have V and J called. A part of the clones is gone; compared with another copy, unresolved V genes explain less than half, and the rest is unexplained. V, J and clone size were drawn from that table, and D and trimming were deduced from the DNA. Across this sample there are 13,000 or so clones, with roughly 80% seen only once. Less than 40% of the sample is in the top ten clones.

The chain joins TRBV15 to TRBJ2-3; 14 central nucleotides agree with TRBD2. Input material: Vbeta20-negative CD4+ T cells from blood. Sample cell subset or site, as interpreted from the label and publication: CD4+ T cells sorted as TCR Vbeta20 negative by flow cytometry. The clonotype originates from a male patient aged 50 to 59 with chronic graft-versus-host disease. It is possible that, after a transplant, some T cells come from the graft donor. For the CDR3, the sequence is CATARTSGRITDTQYF. The sequenced DNA: TGTGCCACCGCCCGGACTAGCGGGAGGATTACAGATACGCAGTATTTT. This CDR3, with the reference TRBV15 and TRBJ2-3 proteins standing in past its ends, gives the full variable domain DAMVIQNPRYQVTQFGKPVTLSCSQTLNHNVMYWYQQKSSQAPKLLFHYYDKDFNNEADTPDNFQSRRPNTSFCFLDIRSPGLGDTAMYLCATARTSGRITDTQYFGPGTRLTVL.